Listed here are 2 T cell receptor beta chains from one sample, sequenced in a study of early T cells in non-severe SARS-CoV-2 infection. TCRdb called the 5' RACE reads again in MiXCR, with one record for every CDR3 protein. The repertoire has over 35,000 distinct CDR3 sequences, roughly 10% of them found once; the top ten carry roughly 10%. Material: whole blood. The receptors here all came from an adult who was a healthcare worker with PCR-confirmed SARS-CoV-2 infection or an uninfected control (not recorded which).

This clonotype was recorded at least ten times. This chain links TRBV19 with TRBJ1-2; no clear D gene. V shed 4 bases and J shed 0 bases, with 9 bases lying between them. CDR1 is LNHDA and CDR2 is SQIVND in the germline V gene (reference sequence). The CDR3 has 14 residues. This CDR3 reads CASSRQESNYGYTF. CDR3 DNA sequence: TGTGCCAGTAGTAGGCAGGAGTCTAACTATGGCTACACCTTC.

This clonotype showed up many times. V usage is TRBV12-3 or TRBV12-4 and J usage is TRBJ1-4, with D possibly matching TRBD1 (5 bases). V gave up 0 bases and J gave up 5 bases, with 13 bases separating them. This CDR3 has 16 amino acids. CDR3: CASSLAGRQINEKLFF. DNA for the CDR3: TGTGCCAGCAGTTTAGCGGGAAGACAGATAAATGAAAAACTGTTTTTT.